Listed here are 26 T cell receptor beta chains from one sample, sequenced in a study of T cells in Graves' hyperthyroidism and ophthalmopathy. TCR beta CDR3 regions were amplified from RNA. The TCR CDR3 was amplified in a first-round RT-PCR using the HTBI primer set. From the multiplex PCR reads, TCRdb called clonotypes with MiXCR, one entry per CDR3 protein. Of approximately 400,000 distinct CDR3 sequences in the sample, 14% are singletons; the top ten hold less than 20%. Sequencing was done on a sample of blood. The receptors here all came from a woman in her thirties with Graves' ophthalmopathy.

This clonotype was observed many times. This chain links TRBV24-1 with TRBJ2-5, with 10 bases identical to TRBD2. The CDR3 runs to 14 residues. Germline CDR1 KGHDR, CDR2 SFDVKD. V trimming: 5 bases; J trimming: 5 bases; junction bases outside the gene matches: 4. The CDR3 spells CATSVAGGRETQYF. In nucleotides, the CDR3 is TGTGCCACCAGTGTAGCGGGGGGCAGGGAGACCCAGTACTTC.

This clonotype was recorded many times. This chain links TRBV20-1 with TRBJ2-3, with D perhaps TRBD1 (6 bases). This CDR3 comprises 13 residues. CDR1 and CDR2 (germline): DFQATT, SNEGSKA (reference sequence). Trimming took 8 bases from V and 5 from J, leaving 17 bases between them. Written as DNA, the CDR3 is TGCAGTTACCCCGGGACATTACGAGATACGCAGTATTTT. Residues: CSYPGTLRDTQYF.

This clonotype is classed as medium-sized. The chain is built from TRBV18 and TRBJ2-1; D gene ambiguous. V dropped 6 bases and J dropped 7 bases, with 13 bases sitting between them. Germline V gene data show CDR1 as KGHSH and CDR2 as LQKENI. This CDR3 is built from 13 residues. The CDR3 is CASSSTQNNEQFF. For the CDR3, the DNA is TGTGCCAGCTCTTCCACGCAAAATAATGAGCAGTTCTTC.

This clonotype has just a few counts. This rearrangement joins TRBV7-9 to TRBJ1-1, with D maybe TRBD1 (5 bases). V dropped 5 bases and J dropped 0 bases, with 22 bases sitting between them. This CDR3 has 18 residues. Germline V gene sequence: CDR1 SEHNR, CDR2 FQNEAQ (reference sequence). The CDR3 reads CASSLGGLSGIMNTEAFF. CDR3 sequence (DNA): TGTGCCAGCAGCCTCGGGGGATTGTCGGGGATAATGAACACTGAAGCTTTCTTT.

The sample holds many counts of this clonotype. This sequence joins TRBV2 and TRBJ1-6; D is possibly TRBD1 (6 bases). V lost 6 bases to trimming and J lost 4 bases, with 10 bases between them. The CDR3 covers 14 residues. Per the germline V gene, CDR1 is SNHLY and CDR2 is FYNNEI. DNA of the CDR3: TGTGCCAGCAGCTTAACAGGGTATAATTCACCCCTCCACTTT. As protein: CASSLTGYNSPLHF.

This clonotype appeared many times. The rearrangement joins TRBV28 to TRBJ2-3; TRBD2 is a possible D gene (5 bases). The CDR3 loop spans 17 amino acids. The V end was cut by 5 bases, the J end by 3 bases, with 21 bases between. Germline-derived CDR1 and CDR2 are MDHEN and SYDVKM. DNA for the CDR3: TGTGCCAGCAGTATTACGGGGTTGGTCGTAAGTACAGATACGCAGTATTTT. It yields the protein CASSITGLVVSTDTQYF.

This clonotype was counted a few times. The chain recombines TRBV27 with TRBJ1-5; no clear D. The CDR3 covers 13 residues. Between the trimmed V and J ends, which lost 2 bases and 5 bases, there was a span of 7 bases. Germline CDR1 is MNHEY and CDR2 is SMNVEV (reference sequence). For the CDR3, the DNA is TGTGCCAGCAGTTTAGGCAGATATCAGCCCCAGCATTTT. Its translation: CASSLGRYQPQHF.

This clonotype was counted many times. The chain employs TRBV18 and TRBJ1-1; D unclear. The V end was cut by 2 bases, the J end by 2 bases, with 12 bases between. In germline, CDR1 is KGHSH, CDR2 LQKENI. The CDR3 loop spans 15 amino acids. CDR3 sequence reads: CASSPRPGSNTEAFF. CDR3 DNA: TGTGCCAGCTCACCAAGGCCGGGGTCAAACACTGAAGCTTTCTTT. Looking up the rest from reference TRBV18 and TRBJ1-1 gives the full variable domain: NAGVMQNPRHLVRRRGQEARLRCSPMKGHSHVYWYRQLPEEGLKFMVYLQKENIIDESGMPKERFSAEFPKEGPSILRIQQVVRGDSAAYFCASSPRPGSNTEAFFGQGTRLTVV.

This clonotype was detected many times. The CDR3 protein is CSAPPGQGIHEQYF. CDR3 coding DNA: TGCAGTGCTCCCCCCGGACAGGGAATCCACGAGCAGTACTTC. This chain uses TRBV20-1 with TRBJ2-7; 8 nucleotides align to TRBD1. Germline V gene data show CDR1 as DFQATT and CDR2 as SNEGSKA (reference sequence). The ends lost 5 bases at V and 5 bases at J; junction bases unmatched: 11. There are 14 residues in the CDR3.

This chain uses TRBV6-2 or TRBV6-3 with TRBJ1-5; 12 bases are shared with TRBD1. The CDR3 has 16 residues. CDR1 MNHEY and CDR2 SVGEGT come from the germline V gene. With V trimmed by 4 bases and J by 10 bases, 11 bases remained unmatched. DNA of the CDR3: TGTGCCAGCAGTTCCGGGACAGGGGGCATTTCATATCCCCAGCATTTT. It is translated as CASSSGTGGISYPQHF.

The sample holds many counts of this clonotype. This chain joins TRBV20-1 and TRBJ2-7; D remains unclear. V was pared by 3 bases and J by 5 bases, with 5 bases between. Germline V gene lookup returns CDR1 DFQATT and CDR2 SNEGSKA (reference sequence). This CDR3 has 10 residues. Here the CDR3 reads CSASLDEQYF. Here the CDR3 DNA reads TGCAGTGCTAGTCTCGACGAGCAGTACTTC.

This clonotype was counted at least ten times. The J gene is TRBJ1-6, the V gene TRBV11-2, with D uncertain. Trimming took 2 bases from V and 7 from J, leaving 9 bases between them. The germline V gene has CDR1 SGHAT and CDR2 FQNNGV. The CDR3 extends over 14 amino acids. The CDR3 loop reads CASSLTIRNSPLHF. The CDR3 coding sequence is TGTGCCAGCAGCTTAACCATCCGCAATTCACCCCTCCACTTT.

This clonotype was found many times. The chain recombines TRBV5-1 with TRBJ2-5, with D uncertain. Trimming pared 0 bases from V and 4 bases from J, leaving 19 bases between. CDR1 SGHRS and CDR2 YFSETQ come from the germline V gene. This CDR3 region has 17 residues. The CDR3 coding sequence is TGCGCCAGCAGCTTGGGGGCGGCACAAAACCCCACAGAGACCCAGTACTTC. It yields the protein CASSLGAAQNPTETQYF.

This clonotype was observed at least ten times. The chain carries TRBV12-3 or TRBV12-4 and TRBJ1-5; the D is unclear. With 1 base removed from V and 3 bases from J, the gap between germline ends came to 10 bases. CDR3 length: 15 amino acids. The DNA for the CDR3 is TGTGCCAGCAGTTTAGTTGAGCAGTACAATCAGCCCCAGCATTTT. Protein sequence: CASSLVEQYNQPQHF.

This clonotype was seen repeatedly, ten times or more. CDR3 region: CAWGHGTTDEKLFF. The CDR3 DNA follows: TGTGCCTGGGGACACGGTACTACGGATGAAAAACTGTTTTTT. The chain combines TRBV30 with TRBJ1-4; possible D gene TRBD1, 5 bases. Germline V gene lookup returns CDR1 GTSNPN and CDR2 SVGIG (reference sequence). V was shortened by 5 bases and J by 6 bases, with 16 bases between the two germline ends. This CDR3 contains 14 residues.

V and J are TRBV28 and TRBJ1-1, with 8 bases identical to TRBD1. CDR1 is MDHEN, CDR2 SYDVKM, per germline. V shed 10 bases, J shed 6 bases, and the junction held 7 bases outside the gene matches. The CDR3 totals 12 residues. CDR3 residues: CATLDRVPEAFF. The CDR3 DNA sequence: TGTGCCACCTTGGACAGGGTCCCTGAAGCTTTCTTT.

This clonotype was detected many times. This chain connects TRBV3-1 to TRBJ2-3; 9 bases are shared with TRBD2. The CDR3 contains 15 residues. Germline loops: CDR1 LGHDT, CDR2 YNNKEL (reference sequence). Unmatched junction bases numbered 2, after V lost 0 bases and J lost 4 bases. CDR3 loop: CASSQEGTSPDTQYF. The CDR3 DNA sequence: TGTGCCAGCAGCCAAGAAGGGACTAGCCCAGATACGCAGTATTTT.

This clonotype was seen many times. The gene calls are TRBV19 and TRBJ2-1; 11 bases align to TRBD2. Per germline, CDR1 LNHDA and CDR2 SQIVND (reference sequence). V gave up 6 bases and J gave up 1 base; unmatched junction bases: 17. This CDR3 has 20 amino acids. The DNA of the CDR3 is TGTGCCAGTAGATCGCGCGGTGTTAGCGGGGGGGCCTTATCCTACAATGAGCAGTTCTTC. It specifies CASRSRGVSGGALSYNEQFF.

Remarks on this clonotype: This may be a read error, as it is one base from a much larger clone. The chain employs TRBV7-3 and TRBJ2-5; perhaps TRBD1 as D (7 bases). Germline CDR1 is SGHTA and CDR2 is FQGTGA. The CDR3 has 16 amino acids. Trimming shortened V by 5 bases and J by 5 bases, and 21 bases separated the two germline ends. The CDR3 DNA follows: TGTGCCAGCAGCCCTGACCAGGGGGGCCCCCAGGAGACCCAGTACTTC. This gives the protein CASSPDQGGPQETQYF.

This clonotype was seen many times. The V call is TRBV7-2, the J call TRBJ1-6; a weak D match, TRBD1 (5 bases). CDR1 and CDR2 (germline): SGHTA, FQGNSA. The V end lost 8 bases, the J end lost 10 bases, and 21 bases lay between the germline ends. There are 15 residues in the CDR3. The DNA for the CDR3 is TGTGCCAGCGAGCAAGGGGCGGGAGAGGTCTCACCCCTCCACTTT. Translated: CASEQGAGEVSPLHF.

This clonotype was seen ten or more times. This chain joins TRBV3-1 and TRBJ2-5; no clear D. V was clipped by 1 base and J by 7 bases, with 7 bases between them. The CDR3 totals 12 residues. CDR1 is LGHDT and CDR2 is YNNKEL in the germline V gene (reference sequence). CDR3 coding DNA: TGTGCCAGCAGCCAAGTTCCAGGGACCCAGTACTTC. Its translation is CASSQVPGTQYF.

This clonotype was counted ten times or more. The chain links TRBV20-1 to TRBJ1-1, with D hard to call. V lost 4 bases to trimming and J lost 0 bases, with 15 bases between them. There are 15 residues in the CDR3. Looked up from germline, CDR1 is DFQATT and CDR2 is SNEGSKA (reference sequence). The CDR3 DNA follows: TGCAGTGCTATGGATCTTTCCCGCATGAACACTGAAGCTTTCTTT. Protein: CSAMDLSRMNTEAFF.

This clonotype was picked up many times. This chain joins TRBV11-3 and TRBJ2-6, with D possibly being TRBD2 (5 bases). The CDR3 consists of 14 residues. Germline V gene sequence: CDR1 SGHNT, CDR2 YENEEA. With 5 bases removed from V and 1 base from J, the gap between germline ends came to 6 bases. CDR3 sequence: CASSPGSGANVLTF. The CDR3 DNA reads as TGTGCCAGCAGCCCGGGGTCTGGGGCCAACGTCCTGACTTTC.

The chain uses TRBV7-9 and TRBJ1-1, with D unresolved. The CDR3 contains 12 residues. Germline assignment: CDR1 SEHNR and CDR2 FQNEAQ (reference sequence). V was trimmed by 2 bases and J by 10 bases, leaving 11 bases between them. CDR3 amino acids: CASSLYPMGAFF. CDR3 DNA: TGTGCCAGCAGCTTATACCCGATGGGAGCTTTCTTT.

This clonotype appeared many times. The chain links TRBV7-2 to TRBJ2-7; 8 bases agree with TRBD2. V shed 5 bases and J 0 bases; nucleotides not matched to a gene: 9. Germline V gene sequence: CDR1 SGHTA, CDR2 FQGNSA. There are 16 residues in the CDR3. DNA of the CDR3: TGTGCCAGCAGCACAGTCTCGCGGGGGGCCTCCTACGAGCAGTACTTC. Its translation is CASSTVSRGASYEQYF. The complete variable domain, with remaining parts taken from reference TRBV7-2 and TRBJ2-7, reads GAGVSQSPSNKVTEKGKDVELRCDPISGHTALYWYRQSLGQGLEFLIYFQGNSAPDKSGLPSDRFSAERTGGSVSTLTIQRTQQEDSAVYLCASSTVSRGASYEQYFGPGTRLTVT.

This clonotype showed up many times. This chain uses TRBV6-1 with TRBJ1-5; 9 bases match TRBD1. The germline V gene encodes CDR1 MNHNS and CDR2 SASEGT. Germline trimming cut 5 bases from V and 7 bases from J; bases unmatched to any gene: 6. The CDR3 has 14 amino acids. CDR3 bases: TGTGCCAGCAGTTGGACAGGGGCAGGGCAGCCCCAGCATTTT. It codes for CASSWTGAGQPQHF.